The next 26 T cell receptor beta chains were all read from a single sample in a study of blood T cell repertoires in COVID-19 (dated by TCRdb to about 2020). Receptor amplification or capture employed the immunoSEQ multiplex PCR assay. Here the immuneACCESS table is served through TCRdb, limited to in-frame sequences with V and J called. Missing clones are a known gap in these copies; in checked studies unresolved V genes cover under half, and the rest lacks a known reason. This sample is represented by approximately 120,000 clones; around 89% of them were singletons. More than 1.5% of the sample lies in the top ten. Sequencing was performed on peripheral blood. These receptors all come from a human donor in a cohort sampled during active COVID-19.

The count of this clone is one. V is TRBV3-1 (or the pseudogene TRBV3-2) and J is TRBJ1-3; TRBD1 aligns across 9 bases. Per germline, CDR1 LGHDT and CDR2 YNNKEL (reference sequence). The length of the CDR3 is 15 residues. The J segment lost 0 bases and the V segment lost 4 bases, leaving 1 base of the junction unmatched. The CDR3 nucleotides read TGTGCCAGCAGCCCGACAGGGGGCTCTGGAAACACCATATATTTT. It encodes CASSPTGGSGNTIYF.

The V call is TRBV4-1, the J call TRBJ2-7; possible D gene TRBD2, 5 bases. CDR1 and CDR2 from the germline V gene are MGHRA and YSYEKL. V lost 1 base and J 6 bases, leaving 7 bases between the germline ends. The CDR3 is made up of 12 amino acids. The CDR3 nucleotides read TGCGCCAGCAGCCAAGGGGCGGGCGAGCAGTACTTC. Residues: CASSQGAGEQYF.

This chain joins TRBV4-1 and TRBJ1-4; 7 bases agree with TRBD1. V lost 2 bases to trimming and J lost 10 bases; unmatched junction nucleotides: 10. This CDR3 has 15 amino acids. CDR1 and CDR2 (germline): MGHRA, YSYEKL. The chain's CDR3 is CASSQYPTGRVKLFF. The CDR3 DNA reads as TGCGCCAGCAGCCAATATCCGACAGGGCGGGTAAAACTGTTTTTT.

V gene TRBV2 combines with J gene TRBJ1-5; 7 positions match TRBD1. Trimming removed 7 bases from V and 4 bases from J; junction bases left unmatched: 4. Germline lookup yields CDR1 SNHLY and CDR2 FYNNEI. The CDR3 loop spans 13 amino acids. Here the CDR3 DNA reads TGTGCCAGCACCCGGGACAGTAATCAGCCCCAGCATTTT. Translation gives CASTRDSNQPQHF.

This clone was counted between two and nine times. The genes are TRBV6-5 and TRBJ2-2; D gene uncertain. Germline V gene lookup returns CDR1 MNHEY and CDR2 SVGAGI. The CDR3 spans 13 residues. The V gene lost 6 bases and the J gene lost 4 bases, with 9 bases spanning the gap. The CDR3 DNA reads as TGTGCCAGCAGCCTCGACTTCACCGGGGAGCTGTTTTTT. It yields the protein CASSLDFTGELFF.

This clone occurred once. The genes are TRBV5-1 and TRBJ1-1; 10 nucleotides line up with TRBD1. CDR3 length: 13 residues. CDR1 and CDR2 from the germline V gene are SGHRS and YFSETQ. J lost 6 bases, V lost 2 bases, and 1 base had no gene match. DNA of the CDR3: TGCGCCAGCAGCTTCGGACAGGGGGCTGAAGCTTTCTTT. Translation: CASSFGQGAEAFF.

The chain is built from TRBV11-2 and TRBJ2-1; TRBD2 matches at 7 bases. The CDR3 runs 16 residues. V lost 1 base and J lost 4; bases outside the gene matches: 7. Germline V lookup: CDR1 SGHAT, CDR2 FQNNGV. The CDR3 sequence: CASSLVTAGTYNEQFF. DNA for the CDR3: TGTGCCAGCAGCTTAGTTACAGCGGGAACTTACAATGAGCAGTTCTTC.

The chain recombines TRBV18 with TRBJ2-7; D remains unclear. V dropped 1 base and J dropped 2 bases, with 6 bases sitting between them. The CDR3 consists of 13 residues. CDR1 is KGHSH and CDR2 is LQKENI in the germline V gene. Here the CDR3 DNA reads TGTGCCAGCTCACCACGGCCCGCCTACGAGCAGTACTTC. Protein sequence: CASSPRPAYEQYF.

The rearrangement joins TRBV21-1 to TRBJ2-7; the D segment call TRBD1 is taken from the table without a DNA check. TRBV21-1 is a known pseudogene. The CDR3 loop spans 18 amino acids. The CDR3 spells CASSKTQVSRIFPAPRYF. In DNA form, the CDR3 reads TGTGCCAGCAGCAAAACCCAGGTAAGCAGGATCTTTCCGGCCCCCCGGTACTTC.

The V call is TRBV5-1, the J call TRBJ2-5, with D possibly TRBD2 on 7 matching bases. The CDR3 consists of 15 residues. The V end was cut by 6 bases, the J end by 5 bases, with 20 bases between. CDR1 SGHRS and CDR2 YFSETQ come from the germline V gene. CDR3 bases: TGCGCCAGCAACCCTTTTATGGGGGGGCGGGAGACCCAGTACTTC. It yields the protein CASNPFMGGRETQYF.

The rearrangement joins TRBV5-1 to TRBJ2-2; D remains ambiguous. Trimming removed 6 bases from V and 6 bases from J, with 6 bases in between. The germline V gene has CDR1 SGHRS and CDR2 YFSETQ. The CDR3 extends over 11 amino acids. CDR3 residues: CASTEAGELFF. The DNA for the CDR3 is TGCGCCAGCACAGAGGCCGGGGAGCTGTTTTTT.

This clone was detected once. The chain joins TRBV4-1 to TRBJ2-7, with 8 bases lining up with TRBD1. The length of the CDR3 is 13 residues. CDR1 and CDR2 from the germline V gene are MGHRA and YSYEKL. With 4 bases clipped from V and 3 bases from J, the junction kept 2 bases outside the gene matches. CDR3 region: CASSLDRDYEQYF. The CDR3 DNA follows: TGCGCCAGCAGCCTGGACAGGGACTACGAGCAGTACTTC.

The V gene is TRBV28, the J gene TRBJ1-4; maybe TRBD1 (5 bases). The CDR3 is 15 amino acids. V lost 4 bases and J 6 bases, leaving 15 bases between the germline ends. Germline lookup yields CDR1 MDHEN and CDR2 SYDVKM. The DNA of the CDR3 is TGTGCCAGCAGTTGGGGCGGGACCCAGGATGAAAAACTGTTTTTT. Translation: CASSWGGTQDEKLFF. The whole variable domain, remainder taken from reference TRBV28 and TRBJ1-4, is DVKVTQSSRYLVKRTGEKVFLECVQDMDHENMFWYRQDPGLGLRLIYFSYDVKMKEKGDIPEGYSVSREKKERFSLILESASTNQTSMYLCASSWGGTQDEKLFFGSGTQLSVL.

The chain has TRBV4-1 and TRBJ1-1, with 8 bases lining up with TRBD1. Germline values: CDR1 MGHRA, CDR2 YSYEKL. The CDR3 covers 17 residues. V lost 4 bases to trimming and J lost 2 bases; unmatched junction nucleotides: 12. The CDR3 protein is CASSLTPDRVINTEAFF. The CDR3, as DNA: TGCGCCAGCAGCCTCACTCCGGACAGGGTCATCAACACTGAAGCTTTCTTT.

The chain employs TRBV27 and TRBJ1-1; TRBD1 matches at 8 bases. The CDR3 has 15 residues. With 3 bases clipped from V and 1 base from J, the junction kept 4 bases outside the gene matches. Germline V lookup: CDR1 MNHEY, CDR2 SMNVEV (reference sequence). The CDR3 region is CASSLYRGGNTEAFF. DNA for the CDR3: TGTGCCAGCAGTTTGTACAGGGGGGGGAACACTGAAGCTTTCTTT.

This chain connects TRBV5-5 to TRBJ2-1, with 7 bases matching TRBD2. CDR1 and CDR2 from the germline V gene are SGHKS and YYEKEE (reference sequence). V dropped 0 bases and J dropped 0; count of bases not matched to a gene: 3. CDR3 length equals 16 residues. CDR3 sequence reads: CASSLAGGSSYNEQFF. The CDR3 nucleotides are TGTGCCAGCAGCTTGGCTGGCGGGAGCTCCTACAATGAGCAGTTCTTC.

As DNA, the CDR3 is TGTGCCAGCAGCTTCCCGAGGGGGAGGGTTGAGACCCAGTACTTC. Protein: CASSFPRGRVETQYF. This chain uses TRBV11-2 with TRBJ2-5, with TRBD2 as a possible D gene (7 bases). Germline V gene lookup returns CDR1 SGHAT and CDR2 FQNNGV. Trimming pared 3 bases from V and 5 bases from J, leaving 16 bases between. The CDR3 has 15 amino acids.

The J gene is TRBJ1-5, the V gene TRBV9; 9 bases are shared with TRBD1. The CDR3 contains 15 residues. Germline assignment: CDR1 SGDLS and CDR2 YYNGEE. The trim removed 3 bases at V and 4 bases at J, leaving 5 bases unmatched. CDR3 sequence (DNA): TGTGCCAGCAGCGCTGGGACAGGGAAGAATCAGCCCCAGCATTTT. Translating gives CASSAGTGKNQPQHF. The full variable domain, rest sourced from reference TRBV9 and TRBJ1-5, is DSGVTQTPKHLITATGQRVTLRCSPRSGDLSVYWYQQSLDQGLQFLIQYYNGEERAKGNILERFSAQQFPDLHSELNLSSLELGDSALYFCASSAGTGKNQPQHFGDGTRLSIL.

The chain combines TRBV19 with TRBJ2-1, with 12 positions matching TRBD2. The CDR3 has 16 amino acids. V lost 9 bases, J lost 2 bases, and 8 bases stayed unmatched. In germline, CDR1 is LNHDA, CDR2 SQIVND (reference sequence). CDR3 protein: CASRTSGNTAYNEQFF. CDR3 coding DNA: TGTGCCAGCCGGACTAGCGGGAATACGGCCTACAATGAGCAGTTCTTC. Supplemented by reference TRBV19 and TRBJ2-1, the full variable domain reads DGGITQSPKYLFRKEGQNVTLSCEQNLNHDAMYWYRQDPGQGLRLIYYSQIVNDFQKGDIAEGYSVSREKKESFPLTVTSAQKNPTAFYLCASRTSGNTAYNEQFFGPGTRLTVL.

J is TRBJ2-6 and V is TRBV19, with a possible D match to TRBD1 (5 bases). CDR3 length: 15 residues. V was pared by 4 bases and J by 2 bases, with 9 bases between. CDR1 and CDR2 from the germline V gene are LNHDA and SQIVND (reference sequence). CDR3 sequence reads: CASSNLGAGANVLTF. CDR3 nucleotides: TGTGCCAGTAGTAATTTAGGGGCTGGGGCCAACGTCCTGACTTTC.

The gene calls are TRBV18 and TRBJ2-7; 11 nucleotides align to TRBD1. Trimming removed 3 bases from V and 6 bases from J; junction bases left unmatched: 4. The CDR3 sequence is 14 residues long. Germline V gene sequence: CDR1 KGHSH, CDR2 LQKENI. The CDR3 sequence is CASSPGTGGGEQYF. The CDR3 region has the DNA TGTGCCAGCTCACCCGGGACAGGGGGTGGCGAGCAGTACTTC.

V and J are TRBV5-8 and TRBJ1-5; weak D call: TRBD1 (6 bases). Germline V gene lookup returns CDR1 SGHTS and CDR2 YDEGEE. The V gene lost 4 bases and the J gene lost 0 bases, with 17 bases spanning the gap. The CDR3 runs 17 residues. The CDR3 DNA reads as TGTGCCAGCAGCCCCTGGGGGGGGCCAAATAGCAATCAGCCCCAGCATTTT. It translates to CASSPWGGPNSNQPQHF.

The count of this clone is one. The chain couples TRBV18 to TRBJ2-1, with 11 positions matching TRBD2. The CDR3 covers 15 residues. After removal of 3 bases from V and 6 bases from J, the junction contained 4 bases not matched to a gene. CDR1 and CDR2 (germline): KGHSH, LQKENI. The CDR3 nucleotides are TGTGCCAGCTCACCCACTAGCGGGAGAACCAATGAGCAGTTCTTC. Translated: CASSPTSGRTNEQFF.

This sequence joins TRBV28 and TRBJ1-1, with 9 bases lining up with TRBD1. CDR1 and CDR2 (germline): MDHEN, SYDVKM. V was clipped by 5 bases and J by 5 bases; unmatched bases: 3. The CDR3 extends over 13 amino acids. The CDR3, as DNA: TGTGCCAGCAGTGGACAGGGGTGGACTGAAGCTTTCTTT. It yields the protein CASSGQGWTEAFF.

The CDR3 bases are TGTGCCAGTAGTTCGTCCGGGACAGCGCTAAGACTGTTTTTT. It yields the protein CASSSSGTALRLFF. The rearrangement joins TRBV19 to TRBJ1-4; 7 bases match TRBD1. Germline values: CDR1 LNHDA, CDR2 SQIVND (reference sequence). V dropped 5 bases and J dropped 13; count of bases not matched to a gene: 13. The CDR3 extends over 14 amino acids.

V usage is TRBV11-1 and J usage is TRBJ2-7, with TRBD2 identical over 10 bases. The CDR3 loop spans 14 amino acids. Germline lookup yields CDR1 SGHAT and CDR2 FQDESV (reference sequence). The V and J ends lost 1 base and 4 bases, in that order; junction bases with no gene match: 1. CDR3 in amino acids: CASSLVGLAYEQYF. CDR3 coding DNA: TGTGCCAGCAGCTTAGTGGGACTAGCGTACGAGCAGTACTTC. The full variable domain, with the rest looked up from reference TRBV11-1 and TRBJ2-7, is EAEVAQSPRYKITEKSQAVAFWCDPISGHATLYWYRQILGQGPELLVQFQDESVVDDSQLPKDRFSAERLKGVDSTLKIQPAELGDSAMYLCASSLVGLAYEQYFGPGTRLTVT.